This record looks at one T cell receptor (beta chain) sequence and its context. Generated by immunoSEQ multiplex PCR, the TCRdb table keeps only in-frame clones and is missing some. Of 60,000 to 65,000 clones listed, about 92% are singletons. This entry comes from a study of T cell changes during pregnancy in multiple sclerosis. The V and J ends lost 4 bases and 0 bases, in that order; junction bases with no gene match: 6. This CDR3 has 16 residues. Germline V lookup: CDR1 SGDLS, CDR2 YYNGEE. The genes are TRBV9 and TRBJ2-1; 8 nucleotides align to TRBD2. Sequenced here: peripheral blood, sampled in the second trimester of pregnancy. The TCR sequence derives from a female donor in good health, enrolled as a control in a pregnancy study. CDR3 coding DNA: TGTGCCAGCAGCTATGGCGGGGGGAGCTCCTACAATGAGCAGTTCTTC. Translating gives CASSYGGGSSYNEQFF.